Reported below is one T cell receptor beta chain. Germline V gives CDR1 LNHDA, CDR2 SQIVND (reference sequence). V lost 3 bases and J lost 5, with 14 bases in between. The CDR3 extends over 14 amino acids. These data originate in a study of T cell changes during pregnancy in multiple sclerosis. TCRdb's copy holds only in-frame clones and misses some; the assay was immunoSEQ multiplex PCR. The table includes 65,000 to 90,000 clones, about 89% detected once. The chain is built from TRBV19 and TRBJ2-7; D may be TRBD1 (6 bases). The source is a female donor with multiple sclerosis, enrolled in a pregnancy study. The sample consisted of peripheral blood, taken in the first trimester of pregnancy. The CDR3 DNA reads as TGTGCCAGTAGTATTCAGGGGACCTACCACGAGCAGTACTTC. Its protein is CASSIQGTYHEQYF.